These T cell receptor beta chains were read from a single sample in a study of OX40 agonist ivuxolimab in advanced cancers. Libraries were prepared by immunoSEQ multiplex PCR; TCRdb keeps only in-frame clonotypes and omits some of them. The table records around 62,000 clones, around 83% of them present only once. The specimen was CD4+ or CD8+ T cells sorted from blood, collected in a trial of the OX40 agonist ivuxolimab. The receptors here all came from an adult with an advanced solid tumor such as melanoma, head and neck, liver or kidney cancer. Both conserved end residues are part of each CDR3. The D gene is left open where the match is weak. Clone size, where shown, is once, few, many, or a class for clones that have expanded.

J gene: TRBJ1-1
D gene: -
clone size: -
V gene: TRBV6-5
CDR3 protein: CASSYSYGMNTEAFF
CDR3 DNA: TGTGCCAGCAGTTACTCGTATGGCATGAACACTGAAGCTTTCTTT

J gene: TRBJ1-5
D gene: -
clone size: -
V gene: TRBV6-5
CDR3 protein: CASGDSNQPQHF
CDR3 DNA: TGTGCCAGCGGGGACAGCAATCAGCCCCAGCATTTT

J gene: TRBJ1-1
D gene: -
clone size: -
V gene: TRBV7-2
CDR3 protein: CASSLLTSSNTEAFF
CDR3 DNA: TGTGCCAGCAGCTTACTGACCTCTTCGAACACTGAAGCTTTCTTT

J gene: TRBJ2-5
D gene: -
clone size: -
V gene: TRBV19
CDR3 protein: CASSTGEKETQYF
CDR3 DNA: TGTGCCAGTAGTACCGGAGAGAAAGAGACCCAGTACTTC

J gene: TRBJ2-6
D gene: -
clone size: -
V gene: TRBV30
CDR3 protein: CAWTRQPGANVLTF
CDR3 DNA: TGTGCCTGGACCCGTCAACCTGGGGCCAACGTCCTGACTTTC

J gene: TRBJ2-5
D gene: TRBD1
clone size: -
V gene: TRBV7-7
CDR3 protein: CASSRLTGGAETQYF
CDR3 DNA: TGTGCTAGCAGCCGATTGACAGGGGGCGCGGAGACCCAGTACTTC

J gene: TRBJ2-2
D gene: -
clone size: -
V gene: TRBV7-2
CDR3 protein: CASSLAPPTGELFF
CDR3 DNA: TGTGCCAGCAGCCTCGCGCCTCCCACCGGGGAGCTGTTTTTT

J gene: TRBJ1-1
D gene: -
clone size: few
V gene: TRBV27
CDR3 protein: CASSSRTTNTEAFF
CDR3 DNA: TGTGCCAGCAGTTCGCGGACAACGAACACTGAAGCTTTCTTT

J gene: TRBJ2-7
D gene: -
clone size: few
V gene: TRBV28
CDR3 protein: CASSLDYEQYF
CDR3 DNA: TGTGCCAGCAGTTTAGACTACGAGCAGTACTTC

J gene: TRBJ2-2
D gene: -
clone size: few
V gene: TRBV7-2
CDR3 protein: CASSQNNRAGELFF
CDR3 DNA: TGTGCCAGCAGCCAAAACAACAGAGCCGGGGAGCTGTTTTTT

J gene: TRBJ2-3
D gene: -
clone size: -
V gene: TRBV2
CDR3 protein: CASDSGLRTDTQYF
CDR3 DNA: TGTGCCAGCGATAGCGGTTTGCGCACAGATACGCAGTATTTT

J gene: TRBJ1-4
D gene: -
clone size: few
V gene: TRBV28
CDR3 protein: CASTPGGTNEKLFF
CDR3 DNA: TGTGCCAGCACCCCGGGGGGTACTAATGAAAAACTGTTTTTT

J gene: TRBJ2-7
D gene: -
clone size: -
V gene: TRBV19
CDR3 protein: CASSIDRYEQYF
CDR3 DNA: TGTGCCAGTAGTATAGATCGTTACGAGCAGTACTTC

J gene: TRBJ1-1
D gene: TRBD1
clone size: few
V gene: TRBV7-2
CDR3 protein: CASSLDQGGKGNTEAFF
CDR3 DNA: TGTGCCAGCAGCTTAGATCAGGGGGGGAAAGGGAACACTGAAGCTTTCTTT

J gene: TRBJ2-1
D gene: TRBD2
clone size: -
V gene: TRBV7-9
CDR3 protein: CASSLLAGGSSEQFF
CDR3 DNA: TGTGCCAGCAGCTTACTAGCGGGGGGTAGCTCGGAGCAGTTCTTC

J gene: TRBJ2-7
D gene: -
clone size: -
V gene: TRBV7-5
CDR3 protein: CARSLVDRCPAEQYF
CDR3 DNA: TGTGCCAGAAGCTTAGTCGACAGGTGCCCTGCCGAGCAGTACTTC

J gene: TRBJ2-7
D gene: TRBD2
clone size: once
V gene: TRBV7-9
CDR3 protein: CASSVGTSGKGEQYF
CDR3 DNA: TGTGCCAGCAGCGTAGGGACTAGCGGGAAGGGCGAGCAGTACTTC

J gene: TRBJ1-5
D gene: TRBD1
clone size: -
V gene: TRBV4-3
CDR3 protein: CASSQDPKTGEGNQPQHF
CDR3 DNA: TGCGCCAGCAGCCAAGACCCCAAAACAGGGGAAGGCAATCAGCCCCAGCATTTT

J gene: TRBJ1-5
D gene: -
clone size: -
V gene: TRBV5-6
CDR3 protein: CASSLGGFSNQPQHF
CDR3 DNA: TGTGCCAGCAGCTTGGGAGGTTTTAGCAATCAGCCCCAGCATTTT

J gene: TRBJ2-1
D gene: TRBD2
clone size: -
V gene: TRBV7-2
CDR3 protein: CASSRQTSGGSSYNEQFF
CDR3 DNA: TGTGCCAGCAGCCGACAGACTAGCGGGGGAAGCTCCTACAATGAGCAGTTCTTC

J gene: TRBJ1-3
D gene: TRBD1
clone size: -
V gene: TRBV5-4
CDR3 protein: CASSSKTGAGNTIYF
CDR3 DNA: TGTGCCAGCAGCTCGAAGACAGGGGCTGGAAACACCATATATTTT

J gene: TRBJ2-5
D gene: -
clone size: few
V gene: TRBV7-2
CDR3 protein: CASSSQGSRQETQYF
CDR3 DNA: TGTGCCAGCAGCTCACAGGGCTCTCGCCAAGAGACCCAGTACTTC

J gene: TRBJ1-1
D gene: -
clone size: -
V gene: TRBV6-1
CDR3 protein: CASSGRTRNTEAFF
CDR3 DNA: TGTGCCAGCAGTGGTAGGACAAGGAACACTGAAGCTTTCTTT

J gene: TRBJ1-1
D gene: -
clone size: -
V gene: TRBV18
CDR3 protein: CASSPQGNTEAFF
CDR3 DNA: TGTGCCAGCTCACCACAGGGGAACACTGAAGCTTTCTTT

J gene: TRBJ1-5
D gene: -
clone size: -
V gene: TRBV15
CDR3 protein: CATSRDHNQPQHF
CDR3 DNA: TGTGCCACCAGCAGGGATCACAATCAGCCCCAGCATTTT

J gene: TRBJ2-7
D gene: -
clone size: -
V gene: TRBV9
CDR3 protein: CASSPQTGGVEQYF
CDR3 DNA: TGTGCCAGCAGCCCGCAGACGGGGGGCGTCGAGCAGTACTTC

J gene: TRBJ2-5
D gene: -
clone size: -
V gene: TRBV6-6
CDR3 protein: CASRGSTKETQYF
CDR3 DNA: TGTGCCAGCAGAGGCTCGACAAAAGAGACCCAGTACTTC

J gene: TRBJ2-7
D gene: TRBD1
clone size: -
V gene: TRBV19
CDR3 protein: CASSIRTGTEQYF
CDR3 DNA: TGTGCCAGTAGTATTCGGACAGGGACCGAGCAGTACTTC

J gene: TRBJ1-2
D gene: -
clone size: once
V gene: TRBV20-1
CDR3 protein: CSLNSYGYTF
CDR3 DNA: TGCAGTCTGAATTCCTATGGCTACACCTTC

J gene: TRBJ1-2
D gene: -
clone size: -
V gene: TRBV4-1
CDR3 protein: CASSQAKDYGYTF
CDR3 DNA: TGCGCCAGCAGCCAAGCTAAAGACTATGGCTACACCTTC

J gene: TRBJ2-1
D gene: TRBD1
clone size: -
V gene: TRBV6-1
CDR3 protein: CASSIGQGRNNEQFF
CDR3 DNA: TGTGCCAGCAGTATCGGACAGGGGAGGAACAATGAGCAGTTCTTC

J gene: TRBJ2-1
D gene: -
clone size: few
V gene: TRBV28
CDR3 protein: CASNLDGGGDEQFF
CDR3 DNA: TGTGCCAGCAATTTAGACGGGGGTGGGGATGAGCAGTTCTTC

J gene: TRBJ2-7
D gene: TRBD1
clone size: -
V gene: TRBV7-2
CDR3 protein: CASSLAQGDEQYF
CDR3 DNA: TGTGCCAGCAGCTTAGCGCAGGGGGACGAGCAGTACTTC

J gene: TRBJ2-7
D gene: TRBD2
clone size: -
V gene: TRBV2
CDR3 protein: CASRPWTSGIEQYF
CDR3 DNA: TGTGCCAGCAGACCCTGGACTAGCGGGATCGAGCAGTACTTC

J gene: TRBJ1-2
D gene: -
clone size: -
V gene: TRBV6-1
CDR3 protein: CASTKRSGNQYGYTF
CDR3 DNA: TGTGCCAGCACCAAGAGGTCAGGGAACCAATATGGCTACACCTTC

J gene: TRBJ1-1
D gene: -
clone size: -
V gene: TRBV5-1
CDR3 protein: CASSQAGRDTEAFF
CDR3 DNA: TGCGCCAGCAGCCAAGCAGGAAGGGACACTGAAGCTTTCTTT

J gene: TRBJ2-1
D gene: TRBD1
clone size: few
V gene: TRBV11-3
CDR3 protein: CASSLLGTGANNEQFF
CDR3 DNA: TGTGCCAGCAGCTTATTAGGGACAGGGGCGAACAATGAGCAGTTCTTC

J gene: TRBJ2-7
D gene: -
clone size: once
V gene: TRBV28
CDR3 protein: CASSFLVLVTSSPYEQYF
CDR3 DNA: TGTGCCAGCAGTTTTTTGGTTCTCGTCACAAGCTCTCCTTACGAGCAGTACTTC

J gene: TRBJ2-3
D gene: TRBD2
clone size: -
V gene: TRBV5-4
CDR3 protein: CASSLVGTRGSDTQYF
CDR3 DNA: TGTGCCAGCAGCTTGGTAGGGACTAGGGGTTCAGATACGCAGTATTTT

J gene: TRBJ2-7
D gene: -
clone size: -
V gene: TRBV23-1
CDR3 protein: CASSQETQQRRGIDEQYF
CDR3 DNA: TGCGCCAGCAGTCAGGAGACTCAACAGCGCAGGGGTATCGACGAGCAGTACTTC